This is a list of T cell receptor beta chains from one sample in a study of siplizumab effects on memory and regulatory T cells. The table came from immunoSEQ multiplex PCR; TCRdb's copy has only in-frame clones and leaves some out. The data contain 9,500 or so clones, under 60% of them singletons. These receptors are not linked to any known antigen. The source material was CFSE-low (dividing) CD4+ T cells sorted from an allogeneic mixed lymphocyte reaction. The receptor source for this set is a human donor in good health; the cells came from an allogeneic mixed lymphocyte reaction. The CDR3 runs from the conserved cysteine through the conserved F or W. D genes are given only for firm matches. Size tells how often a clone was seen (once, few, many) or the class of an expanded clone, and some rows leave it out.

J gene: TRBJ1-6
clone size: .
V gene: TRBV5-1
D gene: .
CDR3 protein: CASSLDLQYNSPLHF
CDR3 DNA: TGCGCCAGCAGCTTGGATCTCCAGTATAATTCACCCCTCCACTTT

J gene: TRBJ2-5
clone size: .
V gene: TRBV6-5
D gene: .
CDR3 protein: CASTEGRETQYF
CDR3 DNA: TGTGCCAGCACGGAGGGTAGGGAGACCCAGTACTTC

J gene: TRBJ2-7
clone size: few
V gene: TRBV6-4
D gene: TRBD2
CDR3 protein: CAKGLAYEQYF
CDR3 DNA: TGTGCCAAGGGACTAGCCTACGAGCAGTACTTC

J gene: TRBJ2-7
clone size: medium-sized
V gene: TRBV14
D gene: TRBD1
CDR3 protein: CAGTGSYEQYF
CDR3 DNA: TGTGCCGGGACAGGTTCCTACGAGCAGTACTTC

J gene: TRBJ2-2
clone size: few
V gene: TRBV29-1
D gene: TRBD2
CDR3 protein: CSVRTPGAGGPIGELFF
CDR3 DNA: TGCAGCGTCCGAACACCGGGGGCGGGAGGGCCGATCGGGGAGCTGTTTTTT

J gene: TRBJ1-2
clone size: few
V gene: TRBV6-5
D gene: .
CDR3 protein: CASSKRGASLYGYTF
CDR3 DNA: TGTGCCAGCAGTAAGAGGGGCGCCTCCCTCTATGGCTACACCTTC

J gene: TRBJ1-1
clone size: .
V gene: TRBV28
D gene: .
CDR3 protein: CASSLLSGVGNTEAFF
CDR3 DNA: TGTGCCAGCAGTTTATTATCAGGGGTTGGGAACACTGAAGCTTTCTTT

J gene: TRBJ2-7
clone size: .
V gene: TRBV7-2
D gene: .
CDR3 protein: CASSLVVGAYEQYF
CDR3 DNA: TGTGCCAGCAGCTTAGTAGTCGGGGCCTACGAGCAGTACTTC

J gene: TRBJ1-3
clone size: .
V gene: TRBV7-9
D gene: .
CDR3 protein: CASRPSSSGNTIYF
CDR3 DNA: TGTGCCAGCAGGCCCAGTAGCTCTGGAAACACCATATATTTT

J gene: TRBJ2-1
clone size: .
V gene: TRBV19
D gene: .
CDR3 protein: CASSLSSGPYNEQFF
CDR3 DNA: TGTGCCAGTAGTCTCTCAAGCGGGCCCTACAATGAGCAGTTCTTC

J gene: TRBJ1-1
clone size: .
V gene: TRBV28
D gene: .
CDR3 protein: CASSLVGGMNTEAFF
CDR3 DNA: TGTGCCAGCAGTTTAGTCGGAGGCATGAACACTGAAGCTTTCTTT

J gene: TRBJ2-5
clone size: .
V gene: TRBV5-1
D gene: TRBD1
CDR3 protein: CASSSIGQGETQYF
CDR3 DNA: TGCGCCAGCAGCTCCATTGGACAGGGAGAGACCCAGTACTTC

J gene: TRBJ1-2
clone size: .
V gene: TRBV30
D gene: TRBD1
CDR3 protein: CAWSAPGFRGGLYGYTF
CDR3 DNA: TGTGCCTGGAGTGCCCCGGGGTTCAGGGGGGGGTTATATGGCTACACCTTC

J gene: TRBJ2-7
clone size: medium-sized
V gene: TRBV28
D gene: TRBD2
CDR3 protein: CASSYGGRYEQYF
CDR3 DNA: TGTGCCAGCAGTTACGGGGGGAGGTACGAGCAGTACTTC

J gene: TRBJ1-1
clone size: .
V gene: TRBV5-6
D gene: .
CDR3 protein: CASSLGWRESYTEAFF
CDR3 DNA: TGTGCCAGCAGCTTGGGGTGGAGGGAATCCTACACTGAAGCTTTCTTT

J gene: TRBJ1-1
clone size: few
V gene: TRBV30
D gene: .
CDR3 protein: CAWSVLRMNTEAFF
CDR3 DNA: TGTGCCTGGAGTGTTTTAAGGATGAACACTGAAGCTTTCTTT

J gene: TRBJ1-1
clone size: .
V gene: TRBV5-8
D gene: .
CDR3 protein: CASSFNQGVVNTEAFF
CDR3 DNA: TGTGCCAGCAGCTTTAATCAAGGGGTGGTGAACACTGAAGCTTTCTTT

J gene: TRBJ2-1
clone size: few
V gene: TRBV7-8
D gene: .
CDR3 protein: CASRTKYSSNEQFF
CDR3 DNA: TGTGCCAGCAGAACTAAGTACTCCTCCAATGAGCAGTTCTTC

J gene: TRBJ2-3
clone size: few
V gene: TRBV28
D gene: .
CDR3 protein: CASIPLTGAGTDTQYF
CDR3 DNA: TGTGCCAGCATCCCTCTGACAGGAGCAGGCACAGATACGCAGTATTTT

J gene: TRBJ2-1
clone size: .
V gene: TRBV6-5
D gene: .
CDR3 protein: CASRNSDRAYNEQFF
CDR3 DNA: TGTGCCAGCAGGAACAGCGATCGGGCCTACAATGAGCAGTTCTTC

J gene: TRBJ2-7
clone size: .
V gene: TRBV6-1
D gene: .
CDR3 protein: CASSPRLGPYEQYF
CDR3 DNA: TGTGCCAGCAGTCCGCGACTGGGCCCCTACGAGCAGTACTTC

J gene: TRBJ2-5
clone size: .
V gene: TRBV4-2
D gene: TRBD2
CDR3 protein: CASSRQLLAGDRETQYF
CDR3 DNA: TGTGCCAGCAGCCGCCAGTTACTAGCGGGAGATCGAGAGACCCAGTACTTC

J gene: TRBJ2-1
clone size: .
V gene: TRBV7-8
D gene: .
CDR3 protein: CASSWGRLNEQFF
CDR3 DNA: TGTGCCAGCAGTTGGGGACGATTGAATGAGCAGTTCTTC

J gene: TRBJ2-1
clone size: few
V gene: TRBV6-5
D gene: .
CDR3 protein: CASSPNRDYNEQFF
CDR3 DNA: TGTGCCAGCAGCCCCAACCGGGACTACAATGAGCAGTTCTTC

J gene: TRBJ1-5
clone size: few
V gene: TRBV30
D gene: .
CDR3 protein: CAWSVRTDQPQHF
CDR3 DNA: TGTGCCTGGAGTGTACGCACGGATCAGCCCCAGCATTTT

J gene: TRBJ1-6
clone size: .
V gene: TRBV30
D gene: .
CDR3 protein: CAWRGGLNSPLHF
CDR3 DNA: TGTGCCTGGAGGGGCGGATTAAATTCACCCCTCCACTTT

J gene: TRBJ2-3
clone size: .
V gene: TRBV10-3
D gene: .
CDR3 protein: CAISDGSIGGTDTQYF
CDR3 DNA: TGTGCCATCAGTGACGGGTCCATTGGGGGCACAGATACGCAGTATTTT

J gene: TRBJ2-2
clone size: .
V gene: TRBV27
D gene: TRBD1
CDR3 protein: CASRGWTGGIGELFF
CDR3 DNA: TGTGCCAGCAGGGGGTGGACAGGGGGCATCGGGGAGCTGTTTTTT

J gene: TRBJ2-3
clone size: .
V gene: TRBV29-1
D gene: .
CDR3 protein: CSSDSSTDTQYF
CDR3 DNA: TGCAGCTCCGACAGCAGCACAGATACGCAGTATTTT

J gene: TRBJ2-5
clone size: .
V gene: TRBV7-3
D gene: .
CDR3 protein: CASSLNRQDGQETQYF
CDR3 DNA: TGTGCCAGCAGCTTAAACCGGCAGGATGGTCAAGAGACCCAGTACTTC

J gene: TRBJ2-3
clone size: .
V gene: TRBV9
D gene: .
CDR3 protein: CASSVVSGTDTQYF
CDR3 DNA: TGTGCCAGCAGCGTAGTTTCGGGCACAGATACGCAGTATTTT

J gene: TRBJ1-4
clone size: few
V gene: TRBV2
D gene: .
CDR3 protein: CATARGTTNEKLFF
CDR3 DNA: TGTGCCACAGCAAGGGGCACCACTAATGAAAAACTGTTTTTT

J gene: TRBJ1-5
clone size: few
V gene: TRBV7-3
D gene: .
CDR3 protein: CASSLTGTGYQPQHF
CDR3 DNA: TGTGCCAGCAGCTTAACCGGGACGGGTTATCAGCCCCAGCATTTT

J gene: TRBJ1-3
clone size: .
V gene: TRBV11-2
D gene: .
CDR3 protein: CASSLVGSGNTIYF
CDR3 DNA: TGTGCCAGCAGCTTAGTAGGTTCTGGAAACACCATATATTTT

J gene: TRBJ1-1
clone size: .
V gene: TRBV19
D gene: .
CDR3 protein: CASSSGRAENTEAFF
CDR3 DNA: TGTGCCAGTAGTAGCGGTCGGGCAGAGAACACTGAAGCTTTCTTT

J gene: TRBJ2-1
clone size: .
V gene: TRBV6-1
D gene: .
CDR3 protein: CASSRTGHEQFF
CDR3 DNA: TGTGCCAGCAGTAGAACAGGGCATGAGCAGTTCTTC

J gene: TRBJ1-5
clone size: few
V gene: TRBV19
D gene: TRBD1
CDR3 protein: CASSAHSGTGANQPQHF
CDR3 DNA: TGTGCCAGTAGTGCACACTCTGGGACAGGAGCCAATCAGCCCCAGCATTTT

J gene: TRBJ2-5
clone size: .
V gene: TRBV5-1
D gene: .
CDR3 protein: CASSFSSPGTQYF
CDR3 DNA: TGCGCCAGCAGCTTTTCGTCGCCCGGGACCCAGTACTTC

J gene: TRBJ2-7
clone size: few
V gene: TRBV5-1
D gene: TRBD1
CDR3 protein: CASRTGISYEQYF
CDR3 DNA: TGCGCCAGCAGGACAGGGATCTCCTACGAGCAGTACTTC

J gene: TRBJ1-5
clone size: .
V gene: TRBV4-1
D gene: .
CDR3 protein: CASSQYFRSIGLQPQHF
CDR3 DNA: TGCGCCAGCAGCCAATATTTTCGTTCGATCGGGTTACAGCCCCAGCATTTT

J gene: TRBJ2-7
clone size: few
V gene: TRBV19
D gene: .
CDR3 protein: CASIRADLYEQYF
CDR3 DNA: TGTGCCAGTATTCGAGCGGACCTCTACGAGCAGTACTTC

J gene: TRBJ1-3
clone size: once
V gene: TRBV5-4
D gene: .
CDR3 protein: CASSIQTGNTIYF
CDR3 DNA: TGCGCCAGCAGCATACAAACTGGAAACACCATATATTTT

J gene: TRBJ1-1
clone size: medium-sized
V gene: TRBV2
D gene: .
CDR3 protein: CASRRSGTEAFF
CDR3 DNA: TGTGCCAGCAGGCGGAGTGGCACTGAAGCTTTCTTT

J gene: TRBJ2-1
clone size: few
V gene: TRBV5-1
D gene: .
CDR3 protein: CASSFQARRYNEQFF
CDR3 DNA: TGCGCCAGCAGCTTCCAGGCCAGAAGGTACAATGAGCAGTTCTTC

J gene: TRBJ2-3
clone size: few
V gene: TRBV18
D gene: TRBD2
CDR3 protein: CASSPGEGSTDTQYF
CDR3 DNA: TGTGCCAGCTCACCAGGGGAGGGAAGCACAGATACGCAGTATTTT

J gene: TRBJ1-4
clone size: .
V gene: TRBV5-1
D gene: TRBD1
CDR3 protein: CASSAEPRGQNEKLFF
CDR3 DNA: TGCGCCAGCAGCGCCGAGCCCAGGGGGCAGAATGAAAAACTGTTTTTT

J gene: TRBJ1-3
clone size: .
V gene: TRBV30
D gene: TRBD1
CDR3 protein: CAWNPLGTGAGNTIYF
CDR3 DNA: TGTGCCTGGAACCCACTTGGGACAGGGGCTGGAAACACCATATATTTT

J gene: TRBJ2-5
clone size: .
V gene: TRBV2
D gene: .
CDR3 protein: CAATGAGETQYF
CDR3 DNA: TGTGCCGCCACGGGGGCGGGAGAGACCCAGTACTTC

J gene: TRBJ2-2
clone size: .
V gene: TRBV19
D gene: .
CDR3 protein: CASSIAPGEAANTGELFF
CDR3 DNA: TGTGCCAGTAGTATCGCCCCAGGGGAGGCCGCGAACACCGGGGAGCTGTTTTTT

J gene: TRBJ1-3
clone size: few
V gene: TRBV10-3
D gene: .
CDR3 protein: CAIGTEAGNTIYF
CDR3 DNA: TGTGCCATCGGAACAGAGGCTGGAAACACCATATATTTT

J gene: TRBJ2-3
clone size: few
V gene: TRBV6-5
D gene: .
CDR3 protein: CASSYGGQGITDTQYF
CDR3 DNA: TGTGCCAGCAGTTACGGGGGGCAGGGGATCACAGATACGCAGTATTTT

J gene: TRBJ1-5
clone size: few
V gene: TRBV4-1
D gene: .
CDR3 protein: CASSPGRQQPQHF
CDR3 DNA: TGCGCCAGCAGCCCAGGCAGGCAACAGCCCCAGCATTTT

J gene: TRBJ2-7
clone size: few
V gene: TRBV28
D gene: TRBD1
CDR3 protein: CASGGTGREQYF
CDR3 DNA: TGTGCCAGCGGGGGGACAGGGCGCGAGCAGTACTTC

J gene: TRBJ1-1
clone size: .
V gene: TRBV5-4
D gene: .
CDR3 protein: CASSLAGRYTEAFF
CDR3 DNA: TGTGCCAGCAGCTTGGCCGGCAGGTACACTGAAGCTTTCTTT

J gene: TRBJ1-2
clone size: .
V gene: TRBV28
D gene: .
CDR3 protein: CASSRPGVRGYTF
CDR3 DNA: TGTGCCAGCAGTCGCCCCGGGGTTCGGGGCTACACCTTC

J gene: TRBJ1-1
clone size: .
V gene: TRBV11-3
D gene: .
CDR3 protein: CASSLDRGEAFF
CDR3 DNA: TGTGCCAGCAGCTTAGATCGAGGGGAAGCTTTCTTT

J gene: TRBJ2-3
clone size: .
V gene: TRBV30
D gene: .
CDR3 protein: CAWTVADTQYF
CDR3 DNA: TGTGCCTGGACCGTGGCCGATACGCAGTATTTT

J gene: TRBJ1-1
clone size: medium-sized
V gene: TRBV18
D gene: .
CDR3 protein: CASLVRNTEAFF
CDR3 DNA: TGTGCCAGCTTAGTGAGGAACACTGAAGCTTTCTTT

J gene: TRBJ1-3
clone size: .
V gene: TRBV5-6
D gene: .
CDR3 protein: CASSIGLGSGGNAIYF
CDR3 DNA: TGTGCCAGCAGCATAGGACTGGGATCTGGCGGAAACGCCATATATTTT